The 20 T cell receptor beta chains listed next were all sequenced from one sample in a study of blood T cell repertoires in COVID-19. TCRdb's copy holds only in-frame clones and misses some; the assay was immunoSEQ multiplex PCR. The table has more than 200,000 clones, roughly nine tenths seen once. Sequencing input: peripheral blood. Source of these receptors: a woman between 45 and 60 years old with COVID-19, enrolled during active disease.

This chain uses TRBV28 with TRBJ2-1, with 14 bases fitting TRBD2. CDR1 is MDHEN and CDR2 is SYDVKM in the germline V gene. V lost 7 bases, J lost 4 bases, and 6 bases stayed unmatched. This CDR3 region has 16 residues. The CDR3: CASTSGLAGGYNEQFF. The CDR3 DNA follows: TGTGCCAGCACCTCCGGACTAGCGGGGGGATACAATGAGCAGTTCTTC.

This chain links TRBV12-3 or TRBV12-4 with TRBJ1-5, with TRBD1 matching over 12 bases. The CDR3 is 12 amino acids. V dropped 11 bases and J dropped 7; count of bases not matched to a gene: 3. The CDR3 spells CAVGTGGQPQHF. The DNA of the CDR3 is TGTGCCGTAGGGACAGGGGGCCAGCCCCAGCATTTT.

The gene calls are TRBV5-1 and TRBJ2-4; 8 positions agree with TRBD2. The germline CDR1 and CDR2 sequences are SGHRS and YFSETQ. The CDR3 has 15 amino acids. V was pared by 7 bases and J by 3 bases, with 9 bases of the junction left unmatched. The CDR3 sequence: CASPMRGAGKNIQYF. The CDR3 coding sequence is TGCGCCAGCCCTATGCGGGGGGCCGGCAAAAACATTCAGTACTTC.

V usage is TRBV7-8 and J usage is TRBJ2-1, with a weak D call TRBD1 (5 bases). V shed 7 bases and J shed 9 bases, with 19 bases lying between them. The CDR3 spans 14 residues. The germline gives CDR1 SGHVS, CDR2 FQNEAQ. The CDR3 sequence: CASIPRAGAGEQFF. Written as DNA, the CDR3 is TGTGCCAGCATCCCCCGGGCTGGGGCTGGTGAGCAGTTCTTC.

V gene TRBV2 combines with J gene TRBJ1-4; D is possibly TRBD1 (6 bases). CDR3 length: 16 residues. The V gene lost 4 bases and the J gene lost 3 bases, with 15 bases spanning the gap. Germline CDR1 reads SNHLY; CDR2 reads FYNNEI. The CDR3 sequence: CASSGGTGRANEKLFF. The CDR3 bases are TGTGCCAGCAGTGGGGGAACAGGGCGGGCTAATGAAAAACTGTTTTTT.

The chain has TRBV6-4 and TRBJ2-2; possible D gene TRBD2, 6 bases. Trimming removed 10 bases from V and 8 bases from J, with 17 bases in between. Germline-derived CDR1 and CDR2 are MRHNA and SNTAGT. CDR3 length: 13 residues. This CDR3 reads CATSGTRTGELFF. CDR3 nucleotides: TGTGCCACCTCCGGGACTCGCACAGGGGAGCTGTTTTTT.

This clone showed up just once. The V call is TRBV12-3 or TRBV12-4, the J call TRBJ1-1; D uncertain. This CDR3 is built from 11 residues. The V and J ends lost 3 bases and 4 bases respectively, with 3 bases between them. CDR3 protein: CASSFRTEAFF. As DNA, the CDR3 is TGTGCCAGCAGTTTTCGCACTGAAGCTTTCTTT.

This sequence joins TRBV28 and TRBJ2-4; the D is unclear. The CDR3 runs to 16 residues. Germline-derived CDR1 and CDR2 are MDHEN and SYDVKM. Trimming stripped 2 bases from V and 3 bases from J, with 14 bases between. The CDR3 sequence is CASSLIGGPDKNIQYF. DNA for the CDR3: TGTGCCAGCAGTTTAATCGGTGGTCCCGACAAAAACATTCAGTACTTC.

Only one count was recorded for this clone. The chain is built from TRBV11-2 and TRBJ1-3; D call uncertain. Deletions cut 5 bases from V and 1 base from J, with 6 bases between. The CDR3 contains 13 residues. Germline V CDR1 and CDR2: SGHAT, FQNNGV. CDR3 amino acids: CASSGRSGNTIYF. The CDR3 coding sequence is TGTGCCAGCAGCGGGAGATCTGGAAACACCATATATTTT.

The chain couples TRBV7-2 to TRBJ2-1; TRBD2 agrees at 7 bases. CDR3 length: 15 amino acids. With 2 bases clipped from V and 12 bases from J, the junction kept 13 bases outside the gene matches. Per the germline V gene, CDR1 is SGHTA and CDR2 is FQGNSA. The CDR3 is CASSLIAGVLPGQFF. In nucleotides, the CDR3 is TGTGCCAGCAGCTTAATCGCGGGGGTCCTCCCCGGGCAGTTCTTC.

For the CDR3, the DNA is TGTGCCACCAGTGATTTGGCGGCAGGGGCGAACACCGGGGAGCTGTTTTTT. This sequence encodes CATSDLAAGANTGELFF. The rearrangement joins TRBV24-1 to TRBJ2-2, with D possibly being TRBD1 (6 bases). V was trimmed by 0 bases and J by 0 bases, leaving 10 bases between them. CDR3 size: 17 residues. From germline, CDR1 is KGHDR and CDR2 SFDVKD.

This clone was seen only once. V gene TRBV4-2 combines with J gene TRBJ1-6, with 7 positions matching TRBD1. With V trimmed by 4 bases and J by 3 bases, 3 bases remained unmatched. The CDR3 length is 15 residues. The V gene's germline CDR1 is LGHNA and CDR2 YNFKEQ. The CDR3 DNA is TGTGCCAGCAGCCCTGGACAGGTCTATAATTCACCCCTCCACTTT. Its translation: CASSPGQVYNSPLHF.

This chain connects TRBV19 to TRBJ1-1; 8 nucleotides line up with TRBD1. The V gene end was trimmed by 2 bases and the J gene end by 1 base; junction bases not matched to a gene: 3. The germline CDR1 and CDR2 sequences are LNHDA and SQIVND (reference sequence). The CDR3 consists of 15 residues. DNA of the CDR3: TGTGCCAGTAGTATACGGACAGGGCGGAACACTGAAGCTTTCTTT. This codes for CASSIRTGRNTEAFF.

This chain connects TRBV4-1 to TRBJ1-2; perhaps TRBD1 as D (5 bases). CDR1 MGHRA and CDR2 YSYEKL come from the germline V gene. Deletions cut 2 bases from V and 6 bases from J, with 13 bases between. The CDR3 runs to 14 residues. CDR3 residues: CASSQLLTGDGYTF. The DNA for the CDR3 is TGCGCCAGCAGCCAACTACTAACGGGGGATGGCTACACCTTC.

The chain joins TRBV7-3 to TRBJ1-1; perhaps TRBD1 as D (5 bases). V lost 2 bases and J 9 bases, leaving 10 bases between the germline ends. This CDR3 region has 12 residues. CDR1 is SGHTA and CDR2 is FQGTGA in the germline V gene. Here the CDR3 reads CASSLGQGQAFF. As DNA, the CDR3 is TGTGCCAGCAGCTTAGGGCAGGGTCAAGCTTTCTTT.

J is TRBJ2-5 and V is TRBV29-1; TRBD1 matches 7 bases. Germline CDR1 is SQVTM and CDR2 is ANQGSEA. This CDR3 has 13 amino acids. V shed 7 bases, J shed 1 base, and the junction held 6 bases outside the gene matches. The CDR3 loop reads CSAPHRGQETQYF. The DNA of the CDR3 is TGCAGCGCCCCTCACAGGGGCCAAGAGACCCAGTACTTC.

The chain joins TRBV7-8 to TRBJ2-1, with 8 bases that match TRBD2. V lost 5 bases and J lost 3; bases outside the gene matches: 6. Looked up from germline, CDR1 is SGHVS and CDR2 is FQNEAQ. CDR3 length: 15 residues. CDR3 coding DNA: TGTGCCAGCAGCCAAAGCGGGGGAAACTACAATGAGCAGTTCTTC. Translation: CASSQSGGNYNEQFF.

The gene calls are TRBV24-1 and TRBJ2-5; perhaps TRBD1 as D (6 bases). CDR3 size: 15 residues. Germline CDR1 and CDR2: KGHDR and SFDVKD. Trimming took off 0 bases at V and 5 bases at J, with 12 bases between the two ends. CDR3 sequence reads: CATSDLTGPRETQYF. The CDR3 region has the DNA TGTGCCACCAGTGATTTGACAGGGCCTAGGGAGACCCAGTACTTC.

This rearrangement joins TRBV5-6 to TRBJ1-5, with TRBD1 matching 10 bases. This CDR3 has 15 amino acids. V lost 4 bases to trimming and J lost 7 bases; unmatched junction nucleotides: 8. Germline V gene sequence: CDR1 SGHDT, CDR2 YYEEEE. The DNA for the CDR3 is TGTGCCAGCAGCACGCAAGGGACAGGGGCACAGCCCCAGCATTTT. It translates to CASSTQGTGAQPQHF.

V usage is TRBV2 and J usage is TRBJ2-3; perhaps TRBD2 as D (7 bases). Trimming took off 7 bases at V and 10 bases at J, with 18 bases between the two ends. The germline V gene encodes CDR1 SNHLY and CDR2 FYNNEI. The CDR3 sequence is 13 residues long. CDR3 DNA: TGTGCCAGCACCGGACAGAAGCGGGGCCCGCAGTATTTT. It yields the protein CASTGQKRGPQYF.